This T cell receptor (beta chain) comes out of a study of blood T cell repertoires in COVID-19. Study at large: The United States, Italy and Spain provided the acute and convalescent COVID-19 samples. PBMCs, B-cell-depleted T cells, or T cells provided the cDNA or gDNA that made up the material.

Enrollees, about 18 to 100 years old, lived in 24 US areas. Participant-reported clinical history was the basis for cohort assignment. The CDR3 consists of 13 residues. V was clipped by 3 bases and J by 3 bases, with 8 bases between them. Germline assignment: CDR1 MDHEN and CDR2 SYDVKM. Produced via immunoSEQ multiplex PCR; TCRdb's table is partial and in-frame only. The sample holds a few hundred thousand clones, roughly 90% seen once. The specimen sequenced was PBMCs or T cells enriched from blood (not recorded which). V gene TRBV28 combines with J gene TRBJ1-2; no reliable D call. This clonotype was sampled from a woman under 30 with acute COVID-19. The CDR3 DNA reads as TGTGCCAGCAGTTTTTCGGGGTACTATGGCTACACCTTC. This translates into CASSFSGYYGYTF.